The present TCR beta chain was sequenced within a study of T cell repertoires in cytomegalovirus infection. Study details: It can be stated that public TCR beta signatures indicated CMV infection as well as a matching HLA type. Study-wide findings and caveats: Cumulated frequencies of public TCR beta families served to identify carriers of CMV plus the relevant HLA.

Germline CDR1 reads MNHEY; CDR2 reads SMNVEV (reference sequence). The V gene end was trimmed by 1 base and the J gene end by 2 bases; junction bases not matched to a gene: 5. The CDR3 totals 16 residues. A remark on this clonotype: Its antigen is still unknown.

TCRdb reprocessed the reads with MiXCR, giving one entry per CDR3 protein. The sample shows fewer than 1,000,000 distinct CDR3 sequences, about 33% of them seen only once. The chain joins TRBV27 to TRBJ1-2; 9 bases are a match to TRBD1. The sequence came from a human donor in good health (CMV status not recorded). Some clones in this sample may be carry-over from other donors' samples. Sequencing used cultured CD8+ T cells from PBMCs, obtained from culture after CMV antigen stimulation. CDR3 residues: CASSLYPTGGNYGYTF. CDR3 in DNA: TGTGCCAGCAGTTTATACCCCACAGGGGGCAACTATGGCTACACCTTC.